These 29 T cell receptor beta chains were sequenced from one sample in a study of vaccination effects on CD4 cells after COVID-19. Generated by immunoSEQ multiplex PCR, the TCRdb table keeps only in-frame clones and is missing some. The sample includes tens of thousands of clones, roughly 75% of them seen just once. No antigen has been identified for these receptors. The authors isolated CD4+ T cells after ten to eleven days of culture. Each person got two doses of an mRNA SARS-CoV-2 vaccine, BNT162b2 or mRNA-1273. Sample: CD4+ T cells from PBMCs cultured without peptide, taken after COVID-19 vaccination. The receptors stem from a human donor who received a COVID-19 vaccine.

This rearrangement joins TRBV5-8 to TRBJ2-5; 8 bases align to TRBD2. CDR3 length equals 17 residues. V gave up 6 bases and J gave up 4 bases; unmatched junction bases: 17. Germline V gene lookup returns CDR1 SGHTS and CDR2 YDEGEE. CDR3 residues: CASTPLTSVGVGETQYF. CDR3 nucleotide sequence: TGTGCCAGCACCCCTCTGACTAGCGTCGGGGTGGGAGAGACCCAGTACTTC.

The J gene is TRBJ2-1, the V gene TRBV5-1; 8 positions match TRBD2. This CDR3 contains 15 residues. The ends lost 4 bases at V and 4 bases at J; junction bases unmatched: 7. The germline gives CDR1 SGHRS, CDR2 YFSETQ. The CDR3 DNA sequence: TGCGCCAGCAGCCCAGCGGGGGTGTTTTACAATGAGCAGTTCTTC. Amino acids: CASSPAGVFYNEQFF.

CDR3 bases: TGTGCCAGTAGTGCGGACAGGGGGAGTGAAAAACTGTTTTTT. It codes for CASSADRGSEKLFF. The V and J genes are TRBV19 and TRBJ1-4; 10 nucleotides agree with TRBD1. V lost 5 bases, J lost 7 bases, and 4 bases stayed unmatched. The CDR3 spans 14 residues. Germline-derived CDR1 and CDR2 are LNHDA and SQIVND (reference sequence). Filled out from reference TRBV19 and TRBJ1-4, the complete variable domain reads DGGITQSPKYLFRKEGQNVTLSCEQNLNHDAMYWYRQDPGQGLRLIYYSQIVNDFQKGDIAEGYSVSREKKESFPLTVTSAQKNPTAFYLCASSADRGSEKLFFGSGTQLSVL.

V gene TRBV6-5 combines with J gene TRBJ2-1, with TRBD2 identical over 11 bases. CDR1 MNHEY and CDR2 SVGAGI come from the germline V gene. The CDR3 spans 15 residues. V trimming: 7 bases; J trimming: 9 bases; junction bases outside the gene matches: 11. The chain's CDR3 is CASKLSGGASGEQFF. The DNA of the CDR3 is TGTGCCAGCAAGCTTAGCGGGGGGGCCTCAGGTGAGCAGTTCTTC.

V and J are TRBV30 and TRBJ2-1; possibly TRBD2 for D (6 bases). The CDR3 sequence is 14 residues long. Germline CDR1 and CDR2: GTSNPN and SVGIG (reference sequence). V lost 5 bases and J 7 bases, leaving 18 bases between the germline ends. This chain's CDR3 is CAWGTGTGKNEQFF. Here the CDR3 DNA reads TGTGCCTGGGGGACCGGGACTGGAAAAAATGAGCAGTTCTTC.

This clone showed up just a few times. The V gene is TRBV6-5, the J gene TRBJ1-5; D not resolved. Trimming left V 6 bases short and J 0 bases short, with 6 bases between. From germline, CDR1 is MNHEY and CDR2 SVGAGI. The CDR3 is 13 residues long. CDR3 nucleotide sequence: TGTGCCAGCAGGGTAAATAGCAATCAGCCCCAGCATTTT. Its translation is CASRVNSNQPQHF.

The chain combines TRBV19 with TRBJ2-2, with D maybe TRBD1 (5 bases). Trimming took 5 bases from V and 4 from J, leaving 14 bases between them. This CDR3 has 15 amino acids. The germline V gene encodes CDR1 LNHDA and CDR2 SQIVND (reference sequence). The CDR3, as DNA: TGTGCCAGTAGTCCCCTTCAGGGCGCCACCGGGGAGCTGTTTTTT. Translating it yields CASSPLQGATGELFF.

The rearrangement joins TRBV11-2 to TRBJ2-5; 10 nucleotides match TRBD1. The CDR3 is 16 residues long. V lost 4 bases, J lost 5 bases, and 10 bases stayed unmatched. Looked up from germline, CDR1 is SGHAT and CDR2 is FQNNGV. This chain's CDR3 is CASSSVRDRGWETQYF. CDR3 DNA sequence: TGTGCCAGCAGCTCGGTTCGGGACAGGGGTTGGGAGACCCAGTACTTC.

The chain carries TRBV2 and TRBJ2-1; no firm D call. V was clipped by 5 bases and J by 0 bases, with 11 bases between them. The germline V gene has CDR1 SNHLY and CDR2 FYNNEI. This CDR3 contains 15 residues. The CDR3 is CASSLTTLSYNEQFF. The CDR3 nucleotides read TGTGCCAGCAGTCTAACAACTCTCTCCTACAATGAGCAGTTCTTC.

V usage is TRBV12-3 or TRBV12-4 and J usage is TRBJ1-1; TRBD1 might be the D (6 bases). V was shortened by 6 bases and J by 7 bases, with 12 bases between the two germline ends. The CDR3 loop spans 12 amino acids. The CDR3 DNA reads as TGTGCCAGCAGGCGGGGGCCCAGTGAAGCTTTCTTT. Protein: CASRRGPSEAFF.

The rearrangement uses TRBV5-1 and TRBJ2-1; a possible D gene is TRBD2 (5 bases). Trimming pared 0 bases from V and 5 bases from J, leaving 12 bases between. Germline V gives CDR1 SGHRS, CDR2 YFSETQ. The CDR3 loop spans 15 amino acids. This chain's CDR3 is CASSLEGLYDNEQFF. The CDR3 coding sequence is TGCGCCAGCAGCTTGGAAGGACTTTACGACAATGAGCAGTTCTTC.

V usage is TRBV7-3 and J usage is TRBJ1-1; a possible D gene is TRBD1 (6 bases). Germline V gene sequence: CDR1 SGHTA, CDR2 FQGTGA. The V gene lost 5 bases and the J gene lost 4 bases, with 17 bases spanning the gap. This CDR3 has 15 amino acids. The CDR3 protein is CASSPGATRVTEAFF. In DNA form, the CDR3 reads TGTGCCAGCAGCCCAGGGGCGACTCGCGTCACTGAAGCTTTCTTT.

This clone was seen a single time. The rearrangement uses TRBV7-5 and TRBJ1-6. TRBV7-5 is assigned pseudogene status. The CDR3 is made up of 14 amino acids. The CDR3 DNA reads TGTGCCAGAAGCTTAAGAGGGTTTAATTCACCCCTCCACTTT. Protein product: CARSLRGFNSPLHF.

V usage is TRBV24-1 and J usage is TRBJ1-5; D unclear. The germline CDR1 and CDR2 sequences are KGHDR and SFDVKD. V shed 4 bases and J shed 5 bases, with 8 bases lying between them. CDR3 size: 13 residues. In DNA form, the CDR3 reads TGTGCCACCAGTGACACATCCTATCAGCCCCAGCATTTT. Its translation: CATSDTSYQPQHF.

This clone was detected a few times. The chain links TRBV12-3 or TRBV12-4 to TRBJ1-5, with D unresolved. The V end was cut by 6 bases, the J end by 6 bases, with 9 bases between. The CDR3 has 12 amino acids. The CDR3 nucleotides read TGTGCCAGCAGCACGGACGTTCAGCCCCAGCATTTT. This sequence encodes CASSTDVQPQHF.

The DNA for the CDR3 is TGTGCCAGCAGCCAGACCGCGGAGGGCAATGAGCAGTTCTTC. Residues: CASSQTAEGNEQFF. V is TRBV3-1 (or the pseudogene TRBV3-2) and J is TRBJ2-1; possibly TRBD2 for D (6 bases). The germline V and J ends were trimmed by 3 bases and 6 bases, with 12 bases remaining between them. In germline, CDR1 is LGHDT, CDR2 YNNKEL (reference sequence). The CDR3 runs 14 residues.

The chain uses TRBV5-5 and TRBJ1-2; perhaps TRBD1 as D (6 bases). This CDR3 has 14 amino acids. V dropped 4 bases and J dropped 7 bases, with 17 bases sitting between them. The germline CDR1 and CDR2 sequences are SGHKS and YYEKEE (reference sequence). The CDR3: CASSPLGGGPGYTF. The CDR3 coding sequence is TGTGCCAGCAGCCCGCTGGGGGGGGGCCCTGGCTACACCTTC.

This clone was seen more than once but under ten times. V is TRBV28 and J is TRBJ2-3; D remains unclear. Germline V gives CDR1 MDHEN, CDR2 SYDVKM. The CDR3 runs 16 residues. V was shortened by 2 bases and J by 1 base, with 13 bases between the two germline ends. In DNA form, the CDR3 reads TGTGCCAGCAGTTTAGCGACCTTCCGGGGCACAGATACGCAGTATTTT. Protein sequence: CASSLATFRGTDTQYF. The complete variable domain, with remaining parts taken from reference TRBV28 and TRBJ2-3, reads DVKVTQSSRYLVKRTGEKVFLECVQDMDHENMFWYRQDPGLGLRLIYFSYDVKMKEKGDIPEGYSVSREKKERFSLILESASTNQTSMYLCASSLATFRGTDTQYFGPGTRLTVL.

The J gene is TRBJ2-1, the V gene TRBV6-5, with TRBD2 matching over 10 bases. CDR3 length: 14 amino acids. V lost 7 bases and J lost 8; bases outside the gene matches: 8. Germline loops: CDR1 MNHEY, CDR2 SVGAGI. CDR3 nucleotide sequence: TGTGCCAGCACTCGAGCGGGGGGGCTTCATGAGCAGTTCTTC. Protein: CASTRAGGLHEQFF.

This chain links TRBV28 with TRBJ2-5, with D possibly matching TRBD1 (6 bases). This CDR3 has 13 residues. Deletions cut 4 bases from V and 5 bases from J, with 11 bases between. The germline V gene has CDR1 MDHEN and CDR2 SYDVKM. CDR3 DNA sequence: TGTGCCAGCAGTTCACAGGGTCGTGAGACCCAGTACTTC. Its translation is CASSSQGRETQYF.

The chain links TRBV5-6 to TRBJ2-5; 7 nucleotides match TRBD1. From germline, CDR1 is SGHDT and CDR2 YYEEEE. The ends lost 4 bases at V and 1 base at J; junction bases unmatched: 10. This CDR3 has 16 residues. CDR3 amino acids: CASSLYDREIQETQYF. The CDR3 DNA reads as TGTGCCAGCAGCCTCTATGACAGGGAAATCCAAGAGACCCAGTACTTC.

The chain couples TRBV28 to TRBJ1-2, with TRBD1 as a possible D gene (5 bases). V was trimmed by 9 bases and J by 2 bases, leaving 7 bases between them. CDR1 is MDHEN and CDR2 is SYDVKM in the germline V gene. This CDR3 spans 11 amino acids. CDR3 coding DNA: TGTGCCAGTGCAGGGAACTATGGCTACACCTTC. Amino acid sequence: CASAGNYGYTF.

The J gene is TRBJ2-2, the V gene TRBV10-3, with 11 bases fitting TRBD2. This CDR3 has 16 amino acids. Germline V gene sequence: CDR1 ENHRY, CDR2 SYGVKD. Trimming removed 5 bases from V and 4 bases from J; junction bases left unmatched: 6. The chain's CDR3 is CAISSAGTSGTGELFF. The CDR3 DNA sequence: TGTGCCATCAGTTCTGCCGGGACTAGCGGCACCGGGGAGCTGTTTTTT.

V and J are TRBV3-1 (or the pseudogene TRBV3-2) and TRBJ2-3; 11 bases align to TRBD2. The CDR3 is 16 residues long. Per the germline V gene, CDR1 is LGHDT and CDR2 is YNNKEL (reference sequence). V gave up 1 base and J gave up 4 bases; unmatched junction bases: 4. CDR3 DNA sequence: TGTGCCAGCAGCCAAGGACTAGCGGGGAAGTCAGATACGCAGTATTTT. Encoded protein: CASSQGLAGKSDTQYF.

The J gene is TRBJ2-2, the V gene TRBV4-1; the match to TRBD2 covers 7 bases. V dropped 1 base and J dropped 5; count of bases not matched to a gene: 7. The CDR3 spans 16 residues. The germline V gene has CDR1 MGHRA and CDR2 YSYEKL. The CDR3 loop is CASSQGAGRGTGELFF. CDR3 bases: TGCGCCAGCAGCCAAGGAGCAGGGAGGGGAACCGGGGAGCTGTTTTTT.

DNA for the CDR3: TGTGCCAGCAGTGAAGCGTGGCAGGGATCGGGTGGCTACACCTTC. Its translation is CASSEAWQGSGGYTF. This chain joins TRBV6-1 and TRBJ1-2, with D possibly being TRBD1 (5 bases). The CDR3 runs 15 residues. CDR1 and CDR2 (germline): MNHNS, SASEGT. Trimming cost V 0 bases and J 7 bases, with 15 bases left between them.

This sequence joins TRBV6-5 and TRBJ2-7; D not resolved. The CDR3 covers 14 residues. Deletions cut 8 bases from V and 0 bases from J, with 14 bases between. The germline V gene has CDR1 MNHEY and CDR2 SVGAGI. The CDR3 here is CASCLDLSSYEQYV. The DNA of the CDR3 is TGTGCCAGCTGCTTAGACTTGAGCTCCTACGAGCAGTACGTC.

The gene calls are TRBV9 and TRBJ2-1; D is perhaps TRBD2 (6 bases). Trimming took off 0 bases at V and 9 bases at J, with 7 bases between the two ends. The CDR3 covers 12 residues. Germline loops: CDR1 SGDLS, CDR2 YYNGEE. The CDR3: CASSVVGGEQFF. The CDR3 DNA reads TGTGCCAGCAGCGTAGTCGGGGGTGAGCAGTTCTTC.

The chain has TRBV5-4 and TRBJ1-6; D is unclear. CDR3 size: 12 residues. The V and J ends lost 3 bases and 7 bases respectively, with 5 bases between them. The germline CDR1 and CDR2 sequences are SGHNT and YYREEE (reference sequence). The CDR3 loop reads CASSSPNSPLHF. The CDR3 DNA follows: TGTGCCAGCAGCTCTCCGAATTCACCCCTCCACTTT.